The 16 T cell receptor beta chains below all came from one sample that was sequenced in a study of T-cell reconstitution after alpha-beta-depleted transplantation in children. Researchers prepared the TCRbeta library using unique molecular identifiers, the study reports. In TCRdb, the PCR reads were re-called with MiXCR into one record per CDR3 protein. The sample holds around 70,000 distinct CDR3 sequences; roughly 11% are singletons and the top ten take roughly 13%. The sample consisted of PBMCs, taken before TCRalphabeta/CD19-depleted stem cell transplant. The receptor source for this set is a boy between 10 and 17 years old with acute myeloid leukemia, due to receive a stem cell transplant.

This clonotype was observed many times. V is TRBV12-3 or TRBV12-4 and J is TRBJ1-5; D is perhaps TRBD1 (6 bases). The CDR3 covers 16 residues. V was trimmed by 6 bases and J by 4 bases, leaving 19 bases between them. CDR3 bases: TGTGCCAGCAGCAGGGGTTCTCTAAGAAGGAATCAGCCCCAGCATTTT. This sequence encodes CASSRGSLRRNQPQHF.

This clonotype was seen many times. The J gene is TRBJ1-1, the V gene TRBV5-1; D ambiguous. CDR1 SGHRS and CDR2 YFSETQ come from the germline V gene. This CDR3 has 15 residues. V shed 0 bases and J shed 5 bases, with 14 bases lying between them. Here the CDR3 DNA reads TGCGCCAGCAGCTTGGGACACGGGGTAGGAACTGAAGCTTTCTTT. This codes for CASSLGHGVGTEAFF. Full variable domain (remainder filled in from reference TRBV5-1 and TRBJ1-1): KAGVTQTPRYLIKTRGQQVTLSCSPISGHRSVSWYQQTPGQGLQFLFEYFSETQRNKGNFPGRFSGRQFSNSRSEMNVSTLELGDSALYLCASSLGHGVGTEAFFGQGTRLTVV.

This clonotype was observed many times. The rearrangement joins TRBV6-2 or TRBV6-3 to TRBJ2-3, with D possibly being TRBD2 (6 bases). V gave up 2 bases and J gave up 1 base, with 13 bases separating them. Germline V CDR1 and CDR2: MNHEY, SVGEGT. This CDR3 comprises 16 residues. The CDR3 sequence is CASSYLGGVGTDTQYF. DNA of the CDR3: TGTGCCAGCAGTTACCTTGGAGGGGTAGGCACAGATACGCAGTATTTT.

The chain couples TRBV3-1 to TRBJ2-1; possible D gene TRBD2, 5 bases. The CDR3 loop spans 14 amino acids. V was cut by 2 bases and J by 7 bases, with 12 bases left in between. Germline V gene lookup returns CDR1 LGHDT and CDR2 YNNKEL (reference sequence). In nucleotides, the CDR3 is TGTGCCAGCAGCCAAAGGGCGACGGGAAATGAGCAGTTCTTC. As protein: CASSQRATGNEQFF.

The chain uses TRBV5-1 and TRBJ2-5; 15 bases align to TRBD2. Germline V CDR1 and CDR2: SGHRS, YFSETQ. Trimming removed 2 bases from V and 4 bases from J; junction bases left unmatched: 6. The CDR3 loop spans 17 amino acids. CDR3 sequence: CASSLWTSGGVGETQYF. CDR3 DNA sequence: TGCGCCAGCAGCTTATGGACTAGCGGGGGGGTCGGAGAGACCCAGTACTTC.

This clonotype was counted at least ten times. This chain links TRBV15 with TRBJ1-6; TRBD1 might be the D (6 bases). This CDR3 is 16 amino acids long. Germline V gene sequence: CDR1 LNHNV, CDR2 YYDKDF (reference sequence). V dropped 0 bases and J dropped 7 bases, with 13 bases sitting between them. The CDR3 loop is CATSRDAPDSNSPLHF. CDR3 DNA sequence: TGTGCCACCAGCAGAGATGCCCCGGACAGCAATTCACCCCTCCACTTT.

The J gene is TRBJ1-1, the V gene TRBV29-1; 8 nucleotides match TRBD1. V shed 7 bases, J shed 5 bases, and the junction held 9 bases outside the gene matches. Germline V gene sequence: CDR1 SQVTM, CDR2 ANQGSEA. The CDR3 covers 13 residues. The CDR3 sequence: CSATTGGRTEAFF. The DNA for the CDR3 is TGCAGCGCTACCACAGGGGGGCGGACTGAAGCTTTCTTT.

This clonotype was picked up many times. This sequence joins TRBV12-3 or TRBV12-4 and TRBJ2-5; D is perhaps TRBD1 or TRBD2 (7 bases each). V was cut by 5 bases and J by 5 bases, with 15 bases left in between. The CDR3 totals 14 residues. Here the CDR3 reads CASSTRQGGETQYF. As DNA, the CDR3 is TGTGCCAGCAGTACCCGACAGGGAGGGGAGACCCAGTACTTC.

Ten or more counts support this clonotype. The CDR3 bases are TGTGCCACCAGCAGAGACAGGACAGGCTCCTACGAGCAGTACTTC. Its protein is CATSRDRTGSYEQYF. This rearrangement joins TRBV15 to TRBJ2-7; TRBD1 agrees at 7 bases. Germline CDR1 and CDR2: LNHNV and YYDKDF (reference sequence). Unmatched junction bases numbered 2, after V lost 0 bases and J lost 0 bases. CDR3 size: 15 residues.

This chain uses TRBV20-1 with TRBJ2-3, with 8 bases lining up with TRBD2. The CDR3 has 14 residues. J was trimmed by 4 bases and V by 3 bases; bases with no gene match: 6. Germline loops: CDR1 DFQATT, CDR2 SNEGSKA (reference sequence). The CDR3 reads CSASYRGGADTQYF. In nucleotides, the CDR3 is TGCAGTGCTAGTTACCGGGGGGGCGCAGATACGCAGTATTTT.

This clonotype was observed at least ten times. The V and J genes are TRBV5-1 and TRBJ2-2, with 12 nucleotides matching TRBD2. The V and J ends lost 3 bases and 1 base, in that order; junction bases with no gene match: 4. This CDR3 has 17 amino acids. Germline lookup yields CDR1 SGHRS and CDR2 YFSETQ. The CDR3, as DNA: TGCGCCAGCAGCTCCCTAGCGGGAGGGCGGAACACCGGGGAGCTGTTTTTT. Translation: CASSSLAGGRNTGELFF.

V usage is TRBV27 and J usage is TRBJ2-5; 9 positions agree with TRBD1. The trim removed 1 base at V and 2 bases at J, leaving 2 bases unmatched. Per germline, CDR1 MNHEY and CDR2 SMNVEV (reference sequence). CDR3 size: 15 residues. The CDR3 bases are TGTGCCAGCAGTTTATTCGACAGGGGGCAAGAGACCCAGTACTTC. It encodes CASSLFDRGQETQYF.

This clonotype occurred a few times. The chain carries TRBV7-3 and TRBJ2-5; D is ambiguous. Trimming pared 8 bases from V and 7 bases from J, leaving 14 bases between. There are 12 residues in the CDR3. Germline V gene data show CDR1 as SGHTA and CDR2 as FQGTGA. The CDR3 spells CASADPVGTQYF. In DNA form, the CDR3 reads TGTGCCAGCGCAGACCCGGTGGGGACCCAGTACTTC.

The rearrangement joins TRBV6-1 to TRBJ2-3, with 10 bases that match TRBD2. The V gene end was trimmed by 5 bases and the J gene end by 6 bases; junction bases not matched to a gene: 8. CDR1 and CDR2 from the germline V gene are MNHNS and SASEGT. The CDR3 consists of 15 residues. The CDR3 nucleotides are TGTGCCAGCAGTCCTAGCGGGAGAGGGACTGATACGCAGTATTTT. The encoded protein is CASSPSGRGTDTQYF.

This chain joins TRBV30 and TRBJ1-1; weak D call: TRBD1 (5 bases). Germline V gene data show CDR1 as GTSNPN and CDR2 as SVGIG (reference sequence). V shed 2 bases and J shed 2 bases, with 12 bases lying between them. The CDR3 covers 14 residues. The CDR3 sequence is CAWSSGTGNTEAFF. CDR3 sequence (DNA): TGTGCCTGGAGTTCCGGGACGGGTAACACTGAAGCTTTCTTT.

This chain connects TRBV29-1 to TRBJ1-5; 7 bases align to TRBD1. The CDR3 has 13 residues. Per germline, CDR1 SQVTM and CDR2 ANQGSEA. Germline trimming cut 7 bases from V and 7 bases from J; bases unmatched to any gene: 10. The CDR3 DNA is TGCAGCGCTCAAGCCGGGACAGACCAGCCCCAGCATTTT. Amino acids: CSAQAGTDQPQHF.